Sequencing of this T cell receptor beta chain was carried out in a study of T cell responses to AZD1222 COVID-19 vaccine. Background on the study: Analysis merged second doses at about 4 or about 12 weeks. Study results and limitations: Reportedly, nearly half of unique spike TCRs recognized epitopes outside B.1.351/B.1.1.7 mutations. The donor group comprised mostly white British people and more females; the analysis possibly underestimated clonal diversity.

Assay: immunoSEQ multiplex PCR; the TCRdb copy retains only in-frame clones and omits some. Altogether more than 140,000 clones are present, about 90% being singletons, with the ten largest covering 5%. Remarks on this clone: Its antigen is not identified.

The germline V gene has CDR1 LGHNA and CDR2 YSLEER. V was shortened by 11 bases and J by 0 bases, with 20 bases between the two germline ends. CDR3 length: 16 residues. This receptor was identified in an adult in good health. The gene calls are TRBV4-3 and TRBJ2-4; possible D gene TRBD2, 5 bases. The specimen comprised peripheral blood, sampled on day 0 of AZD1222 vaccination. CDR3 region: CASKLGRTLAKNIQYF. In nucleotides, the CDR3 is TGCGCCTCCAAACTCGGACGGACTCTAGCCAAAAACATTCAGTACTTC.